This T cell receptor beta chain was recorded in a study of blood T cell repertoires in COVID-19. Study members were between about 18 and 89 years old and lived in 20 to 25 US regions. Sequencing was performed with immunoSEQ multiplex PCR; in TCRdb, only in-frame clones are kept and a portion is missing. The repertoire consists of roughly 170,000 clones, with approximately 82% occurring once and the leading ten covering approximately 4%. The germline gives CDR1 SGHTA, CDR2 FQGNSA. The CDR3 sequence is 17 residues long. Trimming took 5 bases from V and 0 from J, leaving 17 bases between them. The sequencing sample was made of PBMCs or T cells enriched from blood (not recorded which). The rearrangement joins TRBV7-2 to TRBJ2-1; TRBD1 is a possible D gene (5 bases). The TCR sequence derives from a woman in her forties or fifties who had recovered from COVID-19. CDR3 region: CASSADRQFSSYNEQFF. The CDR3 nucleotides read TGTGCCAGCAGCGCCGACAGACAGTTTAGCTCCTACAATGAGCAGTTCTTC.